These T cell receptor beta chains were read from a single sample in a study of shared clonotypes between healthy human individuals. This table comes from immunoSEQ multiplex PCR, and its TCRdb copy is limited to in-frame clones, with some not included. The data show approximately 980,000 clones, over 75% seen once. Sample: memory CD4+ T cells sorted from blood. The receptors shown here come from a man between 18 and 35 years old in good health. The CDR3 runs from the conserved cysteine through the conserved F or W. A D gene is named only where the DNA matches it firmly. Rows give clone size only sometimes, using once, few, many, or a class for an expanded clone.

d_gene	v_gene	j_gene	abundance	CDR3aa	CDR3nt
-	TRBV5-4	TRBJ2-1	few	CASSLDRSDNEQFF	TGTGCCAGCAGCTTAGACAGGTCAGACAATGAGCAGTTCTTC
TRBD2	TRBV5-1	TRBJ2-3	-	CASSLAQAGAIADTQYF	TGCGCCAGCAGCTTGGCCCAAGCGGGAGCCATTGCAGATACGCAGTATTTT
-	TRBV18	TRBJ2-1	-	CASSREKFNEQFF	TGTGCCAGCTCCCGGGAGAAATTCAATGAGCAGTTCTTC
-	TRBV4-1	TRBJ1-2	-	CASSQGEVNYGYTF	TGCGCCAGCAGCCAAGGGGAAGTAAACTATGGCTACACCTTC
-	TRBV21-1	TRBJ1-4	-	CASPLGGGLATNEKLFF	TGTGCCAGCCCCCTTGGCGGGGGTCTTGCAACTAATGAAAAACTGTTTTTT
TRBD1	TRBV9	TRBJ1-4	-	CASSVRTGTNEKLFF	TGTGCCAGCAGCGTCCGGACAGGGACTAATGAAAAACTGTTTTTT
-	TRBV2	TRBJ1-1	-	CASSFTGTEAFF	TGTGCCAGCAGTTTCACAGGCACTGAAGCTTTCTTT
TRBD1	TRBV7-9	TRBJ1-1	-	CASSLDRGHTEAFF	TGTGCCAGCAGCTTAGACAGGGGTCACACTGAAGCTTTCTTT
-	TRBV6-5	TRBJ2-1	-	CASSYFNEQFF	TGTGCCAGCAGTTATTTCAATGAGCAGTTCTTC
-	TRBV10-2	TRBJ1-5	-	CASSGQLNQPQHF	TGCGCCAGCAGTGGACAGCTCAATCAGCCCCAGCATTTT
-	TRBV7-2	TRBJ2-7	-	CASSLAGNDYEQYF	TGTGCCAGCAGCTTAGCAGGGAACGACTACGAGCAGTACTTC
-	TRBV5-1	TRBJ2-2	-	CASSSGQTNTGELFF	TGCGCCAGCAGCTCGGGCCAGACGAACACCGGGGAGCTGTTTTTT
-	TRBV7-2	TRBJ2-1	many	CASSLRPRTIDNEQFF	TGTGCCAGCAGCTTACGTCCCAGGACTATTGACAATGAGCAGTTCTTC
-	TRBV9	TRBJ2-7	-	CASSVGEEVVPYEQYF	TGTGCCAGCAGCGTAGGGGAGGAAGTGGTCCCTTACGAGCAGTACTTC
TRBD1	TRBV20-1	TRBJ1-4	-	CSATQGILPFF	TGCAGTGCGACACAGGGGATCTTGCCGTTTTTT
-	TRBV5-1	TRBJ2-1	-	CASSLSSDPYNEQFF	TGCGCCAGCAGCTTGTCCAGCGACCCTTACAATGAGCAGTTCTTC
-	TRBV14	TRBJ1-1	-	CASSQTLLNTEAFF	TGTGCCAGCAGCCAAACTCTTTTGAACACTGAAGCTTTCTTT
-	TRBV15	TRBJ1-2	few	CATSAPEGGSYTF	TGTGCCACCAGCGCCCCAGAGGGGGGAAGCTACACCTTC
-	TRBV7-6	TRBJ1-1	-	CASSLVVENTEAFF	TGTGCCAGCAGCTTGGTTGTTGAGAACACTGAAGCTTTCTTT
-	TRBV18	TRBJ1-3	-	CASSPEYRRTNTIYF	TGTGCCAGCTCACCCGAATACAGGAGAACGAACACCATATATTTT
-	TRBV29-1	TRBJ2-3	-	CSGTGRADTQYF	TGCAGCGGGACAGGGAGGGCAGATACGCAGTATTTT
-	TRBV15	TRBJ2-7	-	CATSRDRSGSYEQYF	TGTGCCACCAGCAGAGATAGGAGCGGCTCCTACGAGCAGTACTTC
TRBD1	TRBV5-6	TRBJ2-2	-	CASSLDRGRTGELFF	TGTGCCAGCAGCTTGGACAGGGGGCGCACCGGGGAGCTGTTTTTT
TRBD1	TRBV30	TRBJ2-1	once	CAYGQGAYNEQFF	TGTGCTTACGGACAGGGGGCATACAATGAGCAGTTCTTC
-	TRBV6-5	TRBJ2-7	-	CASSYSEGPFYEQYF	TGTGCCAGCAGTTACTCGGAGGGTCCCTTCTACGAGCAGTACTTC
-	TRBV2	TRBJ1-1	-	CASRKEGRAEAFF	TGTGCCAGCAGGAAGGAGGGGAGGGCTGAAGCTTTCTTT
-	TRBV30	TRBJ1-5	-	CAWSVSGSNQPQHF	TGTGCCTGGAGTGTATCGGGCAGCAATCAGCCCCAGCATTTT
TRBD1	TRBV7-6	TRBJ1-1	-	CASTLFGAGGGTEAFF	TGTGCCAGCACCCTGTTCGGGGCAGGGGGCGGCACTGAAGCTTTCTTT
TRBD1	TRBV28	TRBJ1-1	many	CASKGRTGANTEAFF	TGTGCCAGCAAGGGTCGGACAGGGGCGAACACTGAAGCTTTCTTT
-	TRBV5-1	TRBJ2-7	-	CASSSSGTVSQYF	TGCGCCAGCAGCTCATCTGGGACTGTTTCGCAGTACTTC
-	TRBV4-1	TRBJ1-1	-	CASSQDLHSMGGGTEAFF	TGCGCCAGCAGCCAAGATTTACATAGCATGGGGGGGGGCACTGAAGCTTTCTTT
-	TRBV6-1	TRBJ1-1	-	CASSSQGNTEAFF	TGTGCCAGCAGTTCTCAAGGGAACACTGAAGCTTTCTTT
TRBD2	TRBV29-1	TRBJ2-3	once	CSVALWPSGGVDTQYF	TGCAGCGTTGCTCTTTGGCCTAGCGGGGGAGTAGATACGCAGTATTTT
TRBD1	TRBV30	TRBJ2-5	-	CAWSAGQARQETQYF	TGTGCCTGGAGTGCGGGACAGGCGAGGCAAGAGACCCAGTACTTC
-	TRBV7-2	TRBJ2-2	once	CASSEQGMSTGELFF	TGTGCCAGCAGCGAACAGGGTATGAGCACCGGGGAGCTGTTTTTT
-	TRBV28	TRBJ1-5	-	CASSLTWPGRLAVGNQPQHF	TGTGCCAGCAGTTTAACGTGGCCGGGGCGCTTAGCGGTGGGCAATCAGCCCCAGCATTTT
-	TRBV19	TRBJ1-6	-	CASSPTANNSPLHF	TGTGCCAGTAGTCCGACGGCAAATAATTCACCCCTCCACTTT
-	TRBV18	TRBJ1-3	-	CASGSREGGNTIYF	TGTGCCAGCGGGTCCAGGGAAGGCGGCAACACCATATATTTT
-	TRBV7-9	TRBJ2-7	once	CASSRLGGRSYEQYF	TGTGCCAGCAGTCGACTGGGGGGGCGGAGTTACGAGCAGTACTTC
-	TRBV27	TRBJ1-5	-	CASSSEMRVGQPQHF	TGTGCCAGCAGTTCCGAAATGAGGGTTGGTCAGCCCCAGCATTTT
-	TRBV7-2	TRBJ2-6	-	CASSIGASGANVLTF	TGTGCCAGCAGCATTGGGGCCTCTGGGGCCAACGTCCTGACTTTC
-	TRBV7-9	TRBJ2-7	few	CASSFTGITYEQYF	TGTGCCAGCAGCTTCACAGGGATTACCTACGAGCAGTACTTC
TRBD2	TRBV10-3	TRBJ2-2	-	CAIRTSGSGNTGELFF	TGTGCCATCAGGACTAGCGGGAGTGGTAACACCGGGGAGCTGTTTTTT
TRBD1	TRBV19	TRBJ2-1	-	CASSRGQGVHEQFF	TGTGCCAGTAGTAGAGGACAGGGGGTCCATGAGCAGTTCTTC
-	TRBV11-3	TRBJ2-2	-	CASSRLPTTGELFF	TGTGCCAGCAGCAGATTGCCCACCACCGGGGAGCTGTTTTTT
TRBD2	TRBV5-1	TRBJ2-2	-	CASSYGTSGTGELFF	TGCGCCAGCAGCTACGGGACTAGCGGCACCGGGGAGCTGTTTTTT
TRBD1	TRBV9	TRBJ1-2	few	CASSVTNTGGFRGYTF	TGTGCCAGCAGCGTAACCAATACAGGGGGCTTCCGTGGCTACACCTTC
-	TRBV5-5	TRBJ1-1	few	CASRVVGRDTEAFF	TGTGCCAGCAGAGTGGTGGGCAGGGACACTGAAGCTTTCTTT
-	TRBV28	TRBJ2-5	many	CASSLLGVLQETQYF	TGTGCCAGCAGTTTATTGGGGGTTCTCCAAGAGACCCAGTACTTC
-	TRBV9	TRBJ2-3	-	CASSVASATTDTQYF	TGTGCCAGCAGCGTAGCGTCGGCAACCACAGATACGCAGTATTTT
TRBD1	TRBV30	TRBJ1-6	-	CAWAPLRQGDWAAGSPLHF	TGTGCCTGGGCGCCTTTGAGACAGGGGGATTGGGCCGCGGGTTCACCCCTCCACTTT
TRBD1	TRBV27	TRBJ1-6	-	CASSPGTGVYNSPLHF	TGTGCCAGCAGTCCAGGGACAGGGGTTTATAATTCACCCCTCCACTTT
TRBD2	TRBV27	TRBJ2-1	-	CASSAGLAGVQEQFF	TGTGCCAGCAGTGCGGGACTAGCGGGAGTTCAGGAGCAGTTCTTC